The rows below give T cell receptor beta chains drawn from one sample of a study of T cell responses to AZD1222 COVID-19 vaccine. TCRdb keeps only in-frame clones here, not all; method: immunoSEQ multiplex PCR. The table lists some 170,000 clones, 92% of them singletons. Sample: peripheral blood, taken on day 0 of MenACWY control vaccination. These TCRs come from an adult in good health. Each CDR3 is given with its conserved first and last residue. D genes are given only for firm matches. Not every row has a clone size; where given, it reads once, few, many or a size class.

J gene,D gene,V gene,clone size,CDR3 protein,CDR3 DNA
TRBJ1-5,TRBD1,TRBV27,NA,CASSLWGQSNQPQHF,TGTGCCAGCAGTTTATGGGGACAGTCAAACCAGCCCCAGCATTTT
TRBJ1-1,NA,TRBV18,NA,CASSRDSGAEAFF,TGTGCCAGCTCACGAGACTCGGGGGCTGAAGCTTTCTTT
TRBJ1-1,NA,TRBV4-3,NA,CASSRGRSGTGLNTEAFF,TGCGCCAGCAGCCGAGGGAGGTCCGGTACAGGCTTGAACACTGAAGCTTTCTTT
TRBJ2-5,NA,TRBV11-3,NA,CASSLNSFIQETQYF,TGTGCCAGCAGCTTAAACAGCTTCATCCAAGAGACCCAGTACTTC
TRBJ2-5,TRBD1,TRBV19,NA,CASRPTGVETQYF,TGTGCCAGTAGGCCGACAGGGGTGGAGACCCAGTACTTC
TRBJ1-6,NA,TRBV11-2,NA,CASSLVPDSSPLHF,TGTGCCAGCAGCTTAGTTCCGGACAGTTCACCCCTCCACTTT
TRBJ2-2,NA,TRBV29-1,NA,CSVDKDRTGELFF,TGCAGCGTTGATAAGGATCGCACCGGGGAGCTGTTTTTT
TRBJ1-5,NA,TRBV27,NA,CASSLIPQLYSNQPQHF,TGTGCCAGCAGTTTAATCCCACAGCTCTATAGCAATCAGCCCCAGCATTTT
TRBJ2-7,NA,TRBV11-2,NA,CASSRGPLLDEQYF,TGTGCCAGCAGCCGCGGACCCCTGTTGGACGAGCAGTACTTC
TRBJ1-1,TRBD1,TRBV30,NA,CAWSFPTGGKNTEAFF,TGTGCCTGGAGTTTTCCAACAGGGGGGAAGAACACTGAAGCTTTCTTT
TRBJ2-7,TRBD2,TRBV9,NA,CASSVDGGRGYEQYF,TGTGCCAGCAGCGTAGATGGCGGGAGGGGGTACGAGCAGTACTTC
TRBJ2-2,TRBD1,TRBV27,NA,CASSFFGTGAQGGELFF,TGTGCCAGCAGTTTCTTCGGGACAGGGGCGCAGGGCGGGGAGCTGTTTTTT
TRBJ2-5,NA,TRBV5-6,NA,CASSIRRETQYF,TGTGCCAGCAGCATCAGGCGGGAGACCCAGTACTTC
TRBJ1-6,TRBD1,TRBV3-1/TRBV3-2,NA,CASSARTGSFSPLHF,TGTGCCAGCAGCGCCCGGACAGGGAGTTTCTCACCCCTCCACTTT
TRBJ2-3,NA,TRBV15,NA,CATSRVPTSPQYF,TGTGCCACCAGCAGAGTCCCTACCTCACCGCAGTATTTT
TRBJ2-3,NA,TRBV7-9,NA,CASSLDSSTDTQYF,TGTGCCAGCAGCTTAGACTCGTCCACAGATACGCAGTATTTT
TRBJ1-1,TRBD1,TRBV11-3,NA,CASSPRQGDTEAFF,TGTGCCAGCAGCCCGCGACAGGGAGACACTGAAGCTTTCTTT
TRBJ2-3,NA,TRBV7-2,NA,CASSSLPAGGLVPDTQYF,TGTGCCAGCAGCTCCCTACCCGCGGGCGGGTTGGTCCCAGATACGCAGTATTTT
TRBJ2-7,NA,TRBV30,NA,CAWSVYPEGTQQYF,TGTGCCTGGAGTGTCTACCCCGAGGGAACCCAGCAGTACTTC
TRBJ1-3,NA,TRBV5-1,NA,CASSFTTATSGNTIYF,TGCGCCAGCAGCTTTACGACAGCTACCTCTGGAAACACCATATATTTT
TRBJ2-1,NA,TRBV7-9,NA,CASSSTDPFNNPSYNEQFF,TGTGCCAGCAGCTCGACGGACCCTTTCAATAACCCCTCCTACAATGAGCAGTTCTTC
TRBJ1-6,NA,TRBV27,NA,CASRLMGSNSPLHF,TGTGCCAGCAGGCTTATGGGGAGTAATTCACCCCTCCACTTT
TRBJ1-3,NA,TRBV5-1,NA,CASSPTGNSGNTIYF,TGCGCCAGCAGCCCGACGGGGAACTCTGGAAACACCATATATTTT
TRBJ2-5,TRBD2,TRBV7-7,NA,CASSSTSGRTGTQYF,TGTGCTAGCAGTTCAACTAGCGGGAGGACAGGGACCCAGTACTTC
TRBJ1-1,TRBD1,TRBV30,NA,CAWRRTGESTEAFF,TGTGCCTGGAGGAGGACAGGGGAATCGACTGAAGCTTTCTTT
TRBJ2-1,TRBD1,TRBV6-6,NA,CASSLDRVLSNEQFF,TGTGCCAGCAGCTTAGACAGGGTCCTTAGCAATGAGCAGTTCTTC
TRBJ1-1,NA,TRBV19,NA,CASPPGGRPEAFF,TGTGCCAGCCCTCCCGGGGGAAGACCTGAAGCTTTCTTT
TRBJ1-2,NA,TRBV4-3,NA,CASSKGGEGYTF,TGCGCCAGCAGCAAGGGAGGGGAGGGCTACACCTTC
TRBJ2-5,TRBD2,TRBV5-8,NA,CASSLRLAGGVQETQYF,TGTGCCAGCAGCTTACGCCTAGCGGGAGGGGTCCAAGAGACCCAGTACTTC
TRBJ2-2,NA,TRBV6-5,NA,CASSYSRDTGELFF,TGTGCCAGCAGTTACTCGAGGGACACCGGGGAGCTGTTTTTT
TRBJ1-1,NA,TRBV11-3,NA,CASVRGRDTEAFF,TGTGCCAGCGTGAGGGGGAGGGACACTGAAGCTTTCTTT
TRBJ2-1,TRBD1,TRBV11-2,NA,CASSYHSGTGQLGQFF,TGTGCCAGCAGCTACCACTCCGGGACAGGCCAACTCGGTCAGTTCTTC
TRBJ1-3,NA,TRBV7-2,NA,CASSLARGGSSGNTIYF,TGTGCCAGCAGCTTAGCGCGGGGGGGCAGCTCTGGAAACACCATATATTTT
TRBJ1-1,TRBD1,TRBV5-1,NA,CASSRDRAFTEAFF,TGCGCCAGCAGCCGTGACAGGGCGTTCACTGAAGCTTTCTTT
TRBJ1-1,NA,TRBV28,NA,CASSFYMMNTEAFF,TGTGCCAGCAGTTTCTACATGATGAACACTGAAGCTTTCTTT
TRBJ1-2,NA,TRBV19,few,CASRQPGLEYGYTF,TGTGCCAGTAGGCAGCCGGGACTGGAATATGGCTACACCTTC
TRBJ1-1,NA,TRBV5-1,NA,CASSSRPAEAFF,TGCGCCAGCAGCTCCCGACCGGCAGAAGCTTTCTTT
TRBJ2-7,NA,TRBV29-1,once,CSVGPIGGEQYF,TGCAGCGTTGGCCCTATAGGGGGGGAGCAGTACTTC
TRBJ1-6,NA,TRBV30,NA,CAWARGSSYNSPLHF,TGTGCCTGGGCCAGAGGCAGCTCCTATAATTCACCCCTCCACTTT
TRBJ2-7,NA,TRBV28,NA,CASSPGGDRSYEQYF,TGTGCCAGCAGCCCCGGGGGAGACCGCTCCTACGAGCAGTACTTC
TRBJ1-2,NA,TRBV28,once,CASSLYTGPNYGYTF,TGTGCCAGCAGTTTATACACAGGTCCTAACTATGGCTACACCTTC
TRBJ1-2,NA,TRBV19,NA,CASNDGREAPYGYTF,TGTGCCAGTAACGACGGACGGGAAGCGCCCTATGGCTACACCTTC
TRBJ2-2,NA,TRBV30,NA,CAWRWRGRAGELFF,TGTGCCTGGAGGTGGAGGGGAAGGGCCGGGGAGCTGTTTTTT
TRBJ2-1,TRBD1,TRBV29-1,NA,CSVGPGQGYGEQFF,TGCAGCGTTGGACCGGGACAGGGGTACGGTGAGCAGTTCTTC
TRBJ1-5,TRBD1,TRBV7-2,once,CASSLPPGQGFPGPQHF,TGTGCCAGCAGCTTACCGCCGGGACAGGGATTCCCTGGGCCCCAGCATTTT
TRBJ2-1,TRBD2,TRBV27,NA,CASSLRWLAGSEQFF,TGTGCCAGCAGTTTACGCTGGCTAGCGGGAAGTGAGCAGTTCTTC
TRBJ1-1,NA,TRBV27,NA,CASAKAGPTEAFF,TGTGCCAGCGCAAAGGCAGGGCCCACTGAAGCTTTCTTT
TRBJ2-7,TRBD1,TRBV6-5,NA,CASRTTGTGGYEQYF,TGTGCCAGCAGGACCACCGGGACAGGAGGCTACGAGCAGTACTTC
TRBJ1-6,NA,TRBV7-9,NA,CASSLVGQPVGNSPLHF,TGTGCCAGCAGCTTAGTTGGGCAGCCGGTGGGGAATTCACCCCTCCACTTT
TRBJ1-5,NA,TRBV28,NA,CASTTIVGWDSNQPQHF,TGTGCCAGCACCACTATTGTGGGGTGGGATAGCAATCAGCCCCAGCATTTT
TRBJ1-6,NA,TRBV21-1,once,CASSNREGKALHF,TGTGCCAGCAGCAACAGGGAGGGTAAGGCCCTCCACTTT
TRBJ2-5,NA,TRBV5-6,once,CASTSSGVETQYF,TGTGCCAGCACCAGCAGTGGTGTCGAGACCCAGTACTTC
TRBJ1-3,NA,TRBV7-9,NA,CASSLGNSGNTIYF,TGTGCCAGCAGCTTGGGCAACTCTGGAAACACCATATATTTT